This T cell receptor (beta chain) is drawn from a study of OX40 agonist ivuxolimab in advanced cancers. Study-level results: The 0.1-3.0 mg/kg partial responders had among the lowest clonal expansion. Specificity for antigen went undetermined in the expanded peripheral T cells. The study observed clonal expansion of CD4+ and CD8+ blood T cells by week 6 at 0.1 to 3.0 mg/kg. The mean number of expanded clones was higher in CD8+ T cells than in CD4+.

On this clone itself: Antigen: not known.

The table came from immunoSEQ multiplex PCR; TCRdb's copy has only in-frame clones and leaves some out. The repertoire includes around 68,000 clones, around 86% of them detected once, and roughly 2% sits in the top ten. CDR1 SGHNT and CDR2 YENEEA come from the germline V gene. The CDR3 contains 12 residues. Trimming took 5 bases from V and 2 from J, leaving 5 bases between them. V gene TRBV11-3 combines with J gene TRBJ2-3; no definite D call. Specimen: CD4+ or CD8+ T cells sorted from blood, collected in a trial of the OX40 agonist ivuxolimab. This TCR was sampled from an adult with an advanced solid tumor such as melanoma, head and neck, liver or kidney cancer. The CDR3 DNA reads TGTGCCAGCAGCATCAACACAGATACGCAGTATTTT. This sequence encodes CASSINTDTQYF.